These 21 T cell receptor beta chains came from one sample sequenced in a study of naive and memory T cell subsets. Both TRBC1 and TRBC2 were covered by a beta constant-region primer of two equimolar oligonucleotides. Four rounds of PCR amplified the ligated cDNA using nested alpha and beta constant-region primers plus SP2. TCRdb analysed the UMI-ligation and nested PCR reads with MiXCR anew, one entry per CDR3 protein. The sample has 80,000 or so distinct CDR3 sequences, roughly 9.3% seen once. The sequencing sample was made of naive CD8+ T cells from blood. These receptors originate from a human donor in good health.

V and J are TRBV27 and TRBJ2-7; D perhaps matches TRBD1 (6 bases). This CDR3 region has 15 residues. Germline CDR1 MNHEY, CDR2 SMNVEV (reference sequence). Between the trimmed V and J ends, which lost 0 bases and 0 bases, there was a span of 9 bases. The CDR3 protein is CASSLSPGASYEQYF. The DNA of the CDR3 is TGTGCCAGCAGTTTATCTCCAGGGGCCTCCTACGAGCAGTACTTC.

This clonotype has a handful of counts. The chain recombines TRBV12-5 with TRBJ1-1; 9 bases fit TRBD1. Germline trimming cut 6 bases from V and 5 bases from J; bases unmatched to any gene: 13. Per germline, CDR1 LGHNT and CDR2 FRNRAP. The CDR3 extends over 16 amino acids. CDR3 nucleotide sequence: TGTGCTAGTGGAGCTTGGACAGGGGCGTTAATAACTGAAGCTTTCTTT. Protein sequence: CASGAWTGALITEAFF.

This clonotype occurred many times. J is TRBJ2-3 and V is TRBV4-1, with 11 nucleotides matching TRBD2. V gave up 2 bases and J gave up 6 bases; unmatched junction bases: 4. The CDR3 spans 15 residues. Germline V gene lookup returns CDR1 MGHRA and CDR2 YSYEKL. The CDR3, as DNA: TGCGCCAGCAGCCAACAGGGACTAGCGGCTGATACGCAGTATTTT. It translates to CASSQQGLAADTQYF.

This clonotype was observed a few times. The V and J genes are TRBV28 and TRBJ2-1, with D perhaps TRBD1 (6 bases). Germline CDR1 MDHEN, CDR2 SYDVKM. The CDR3 extends over 13 amino acids. V lost 7 bases and J lost 10, with 17 bases in between. CDR3 protein: CASTLGAEDEQFF. The CDR3 region has the DNA TGTGCCAGCACCTTGGGGGCGGAGGACGAGCAGTTCTTC.

This clonotype has only a few counts. The chain has TRBV10-3 and TRBJ1-2; maybe TRBD1 (5 bases). V shed 6 bases and J shed 4 bases, with 21 bases lying between them. Germline V gives CDR1 ENHRY, CDR2 SYGVKD. This CDR3 comprises 16 residues. The chain's CDR3 is CAIRKWGQGEGYGYTF. DNA for the CDR3: TGTGCCATCAGAAAGTGGGGCCAGGGCGAGGGCTATGGCTACACCTTC.

This clonotype was observed many times. The CDR3 sequence: CSAPLLAGLADTQYF. The CDR3 DNA reads TGCAGTGCTCCGCTTCTAGCGGGACTCGCAGATACGCAGTATTTT. The chain combines TRBV20-1 with TRBJ2-3, with TRBD2 matching over 9 bases. The junction had 10 bases not matched to a gene; V was cut back by 5 bases and J by 4 bases. This CDR3 is 15 amino acids long. The germline gives CDR1 DFQATT, CDR2 SNEGSKA (reference sequence).

With respect to this clonotype: Germline is not matched at one junction end, which may reflect a read error. The gene calls are TRBV4-2 and TRBJ2-7; D unclear. CDR3 length equals 15 residues. The germline CDR1 and CDR2 sequences are LGHNA and YNFKEQ. This chain's CDR3 is CASSEEENCDREQYF. DNA of the CDR3: TGTGCCAGCAGCGAAGAGGAGAACTGCGACCGCGAGCAGTACTTC.

This clonotype occurred a few times. The chain uses TRBV14 and TRBJ2-7; D possibly corresponds to TRBD2 (6 bases). V gave up 4 bases and J gave up 4 bases, with 11 bases separating them. This CDR3 region has 13 residues. Germline-derived CDR1 and CDR2 are SGHDN and FVKESK. The CDR3 reads CASSLPGVYEQYF. The CDR3 DNA follows: TGTGCCAGCAGCCTGCCGGGAGTTTACGAGCAGTACTTC.

This clonotype was counted a few times. V and J are TRBV29-1 and TRBJ2-3; D assignment may be TRBD1 or TRBD2 (5 bases each). With 2 bases removed from V and 0 bases from J, the gap between germline ends came to 12 bases. The CDR3 is made up of 15 amino acids. The germline CDR1 and CDR2 sequences are SQVTM and ANQGSEA. The CDR3 spells CSVEPGTESTDTQYF. The CDR3 coding sequence is TGCAGCGTTGAACCTGGGACGGAAAGCACAGATACGCAGTATTTT.

This clonotype was observed many times. The V call is TRBV19, the J call TRBJ1-1, with D unresolved. The CDR3 totals 16 residues. Trimming shortened V by 2 bases and J by 3 bases, and 16 bases separated the two germline ends. CDR1 is LNHDA and CDR2 is SQIVND in the germline V gene (reference sequence). CDR3 nucleotide sequence: TGTGCCAGTAGTATAAAGTATGATCGATGGGACACTGAAGCTTTCTTT. It specifies CASSIKYDRWDTEAFF.

A few counts support this clonotype. J is TRBJ2-1 and V is TRBV6-6, with 9 bases that match TRBD2. J was trimmed by 1 base and V by 2 bases; bases with no gene match: 18. Germline lookup yields CDR1 MNHNY and CDR2 SVGAGI (reference sequence). The CDR3 has 21 residues. CDR3 sequence reads: CASSYNPWGSSAGGSYNEQFF. The CDR3 DNA follows: TGTGCCAGCAGTTACAACCCTTGGGGCTCGTCAGCGGGAGGATCCTACAATGAGCAGTTCTTC.

Ten or more counts support this clonotype. This chain connects TRBV4-3 to TRBJ2-1; 9 nucleotides agree with TRBD2. V gave up 0 bases and J gave up 13 bases; unmatched junction bases: 13. This CDR3 spans 16 amino acids. Germline CDR1 is LGHNA and CDR2 is YSLEER. The CDR3 is CASSQDVASGTLGQFF. As DNA, the CDR3 is TGCGCCAGCAGCCAAGATGTTGCTAGCGGGACGTTAGGACAGTTCTTC.

This clonotype was observed at least ten times. The chain combines TRBV20-1 with TRBJ2-7; 9 positions agree with TRBD2. The CDR3 contains 14 residues. The trim removed 1 base at V and 3 bases at J, leaving 4 bases unmatched. Germline assignment: CDR1 DFQATT and CDR2 SNEGSKA (reference sequence). CDR3 in amino acids: CSARGIAGDYEQYF. CDR3 nucleotides: TGCAGTGCTAGAGGAATAGCGGGGGACTACGAGCAGTACTTC.

This clonotype has just a few counts. J is TRBJ2-3 and V is TRBV9; D is uncertain. Trimming took 4 bases from V and 6 from J, leaving 21 bases between them. The CDR3 runs to 16 residues. Germline CDR1 and CDR2: SGDLS and YYNGEE. The CDR3 nucleotides read TGTGCCAGCAGCCCCCATGGAGAGAGCACTGGTGATACGCAGTATTTT. Amino acids: CASSPHGESTGDTQYF. Using reference TRBV9 and TRBJ2-3 for the parts outside the CDR3, the full variable domain is DSGVTQTPKHLITATGQRVTLRCSPRSGDLSVYWYQQSLDQGLQFLIQYYNGEERAKGNILERFSAQQFPDLHSELNLSSLELGDSALYFCASSPHGESTGDTQYFGPGTRLTVL.

In its sample, this clonotype was seen a few times. The CDR3 DNA reads as TGTGCCAGCAGTGAACTCCTAACCTACGAGCAGTACTTC. This encodes CASSELLTYEQYF. The chain links TRBV27 to TRBJ2-7; D uncertain. Per germline, CDR1 MNHEY and CDR2 SMNVEV (reference sequence). CDR3 size: 13 residues. Trimming removed 5 bases from V and 2 bases from J, with 10 bases in between.

This clonotype was counted ten times or more. The rearrangement uses TRBV27 and TRBJ2-7; tentatively, D is TRBD1 or TRBD2 (5 bases each). The V end was cut by 4 bases, the J end by 2 bases, with 18 bases between. CDR3 length equals 16 residues. Germline-derived CDR1 and CDR2 are MNHEY and SMNVEV (reference sequence). CDR3 nucleotide sequence: TGTGCCAGCAGTTGGAGTACGGGACCACTAACCTACGAGCAGTACTTC. Its translation is CASSWSTGPLTYEQYF.

The chain has TRBV13 and TRBJ2-7; 7 nucleotides match TRBD1. J lost 3 bases, V lost 5 bases, and 4 bases had no gene match. Germline CDR1 reads PRHDT; CDR2 reads FYEKMQ (reference sequence). The CDR3 sequence is 13 residues long. CDR3: CASSATGFYEQYF. The CDR3 region has the DNA TGTGCCAGCAGCGCGACAGGGTTCTACGAGCAGTACTTC.

The CDR3 DNA reads TGTGCCAGTAGTACGAGTGGGCGCGACAGTTACGCTAGTTATGGCTACACCTTC. Protein: CASSTSGRDSYASYGYTF. The gene calls are TRBV19 and TRBJ1-2, with a possible D match to TRBD1 (5 bases). This CDR3 is built from 18 residues. V lost 4 bases and J 5 bases, leaving 26 bases between the germline ends. Germline lookup yields CDR1 LNHDA and CDR2 SQIVND (reference sequence).

V and J are TRBV12-3 or TRBV12-4 and TRBJ2-1; no firm D call. The CDR3 has 16 residues. Trimming took off 6 bases at V and 0 bases at J, with 15 bases between the two ends. CDR3: CASSQNLRSSYNEQFF. CDR3 nucleotide sequence: TGTGCCAGCAGCCAAAACTTACGGAGCTCCTACAATGAGCAGTTCTTC.

This clonotype has at least ten counts. The chain has TRBV11-1 and TRBJ2-1; D gene uncertain. Trimming removed 3 bases at V and 1 base at J, with 10 bases between. Germline CDR1 is SGHAT and CDR2 is FQDESV (reference sequence). The CDR3 sequence is 15 residues long. CDR3: CASSFFGGSYNEQFF. DNA of the CDR3: TGTGCCAGCAGCTTTTTCGGCGGTTCCTACAATGAGCAGTTCTTC.

This clonotype was counted at least ten times. This chain uses TRBV12-5 with TRBJ2-2; D ambiguous. V was shortened by 6 bases and J by 14 bases, with 28 bases between the two germline ends. From germline, CDR1 is LGHNT and CDR2 FRNRAP. The CDR3 is 16 amino acids. In DNA form, the CDR3 reads TGTGCTAGTGGACCCCACCCCCGGAGTAATCCGGTTCGACTGTTTTTT. Protein: CASGPHPRSNPVRLFF.